The clone carrying this T cell receptor (beta chain) was seen at least ten times. The sample originates from a study of identical twins. In TCRdb, the 5' RACE reads were re-called with MiXCR into one record per CDR3 protein. The table has some 250,000 distinct CDR3 sequences, 6.5% seen once. Another study also made use of these data, one on T cells expressing NK-cell markers.

What was sequenced was CD8+ T cells sorted from blood. The receptor's source is a woman aged 18 to 35 in good health.

The chain's CDR3 is CSARDPSGGPPTQYF. The DNA for the CDR3 is TGCAGTGCTAGAGATCCTAGCGGGGGTCCCCCTACGCAGTATTTT. The chain is built from TRBV20-1 and TRBJ2-3; 10 nucleotides line up with TRBD2. From germline, CDR1 is DFQATT and CDR2 SNEGSKA (reference sequence). V lost 0 bases and J lost 8; bases outside the gene matches: 8. The CDR3 has 15 amino acids.